The 16 T cell receptor beta chains listed next were all sequenced from one sample in a study of cytomegalovirus exposure and HLA in healthy donors. The table came from immunoSEQ multiplex PCR; TCRdb's copy has only in-frame clones and leaves some out. The sample comprises about 190,000 clones, roughly 80% of which are singletons, and roughly 2.8% rests with the top ten. Sequencing used PBMCs. The receptors derive from a woman under 30 in good health and CMV-seropositive.

The chain employs TRBV10-3 and TRBJ2-3, with D unclear. Trimming removed 8 bases from V and 4 bases from J, with 13 bases in between. CDR1 is ENHRY, CDR2 SYGVKD, per germline. The CDR3 covers 13 residues. This CDR3 is CAIPGRFSDTQYF. The CDR3 region has the DNA TGTGCCATCCCTGGCAGGTTTTCAGATACGCAGTATTTT.

The chain uses TRBV28 and TRBJ2-3, with D maybe TRBD2 (7 bases). The CDR3 totals 17 residues. Germline assignment: CDR1 MDHEN and CDR2 SYDVKM. Between the trimmed V and J ends, which lost 3 bases and 0 bases, there was a span of 16 bases. The CDR3 is CASSLGPGGLSTDTQYF. CDR3 bases: TGTGCCAGCAGTTTGGGTCCCGGGGGGCTAAGCACAGATACGCAGTATTTT. Using reference TRBV28 and TRBJ2-3 for the parts outside the CDR3, the full variable domain is DVKVTQSSRYLVKRTGEKVFLECVQDMDHENMFWYRQDPGLGLRLIYFSYDVKMKEKGDIPEGYSVSREKKERFSLILESASTNQTSMYLCASSLGPGGLSTDTQYFGPGTRLTVL.

This chain uses TRBV27 with TRBJ2-1; 8 positions match TRBD2. Germline V lookup: CDR1 MNHEY, CDR2 SMNVEV (reference sequence). The CDR3 contains 15 residues. With 2 bases clipped from V and 4 bases from J, the junction kept 4 bases outside the gene matches. This CDR3 is CASSLAGGAYNEQFF. The CDR3 DNA follows: TGTGCCAGCAGTTTAGCGGGGGGAGCGTACAATGAGCAGTTCTTC.

Only one count was recorded for this clone. The V and J genes are TRBV29-1 and TRBJ1-1, with TRBD1 as a possible D gene (6 bases). The CDR3 sequence is 15 residues long. The V gene lost 0 bases and the J gene lost 3 bases, with 14 bases spanning the gap. The germline CDR1 and CDR2 sequences are SQVTM and ANQGSEA. DNA of the CDR3: TGCAGCGTTGAAGATCGGGGGGGGCGTCACACTGAAGCTTTCTTT. Translation: CSVEDRGGRHTEAFF.

The rearrangement joins TRBV28 to TRBJ1-4; TRBD1 aligns across 9 bases. Trimming at V came to 3 bases and at J to 4 bases, leaving 9 bases not matched to a gene. The CDR3 consists of 17 residues. The germline V gene encodes CDR1 MDHEN and CDR2 SYDVKM. CDR3 in amino acids: CASSFYRGQGGNEKLFF. In DNA form, the CDR3 reads TGTGCCAGCAGTTTTTACAGGGGGCAGGGTGGTAATGAAAAACTGTTTTTT.

V and J are TRBV19 and TRBJ1-2, with D possibly TRBD1 on 6 matching bases. CDR1 LNHDA and CDR2 SQIVND come from the germline V gene (reference sequence). V was shortened by 5 bases and J by 4 bases, with 14 bases between the two germline ends. This CDR3 spans 14 amino acids. As DNA, the CDR3 is TGTGCCAGTAGTCTGGACAGTCCCCTCTATGGCTACACCTTC. This gives the protein CASSLDSPLYGYTF.

The genes are TRBV4-1 and TRBJ2-7, with TRBD2 identical over 8 bases. CDR3 length equals 16 residues. The V gene's germline CDR1 is MGHRA and CDR2 YSYEKL. With 0 bases clipped from V and 3 bases from J, the junction kept 7 bases outside the gene matches. The CDR3 region is CASSQEIAGRFYEQYF. The CDR3 DNA is TGCGCCAGCAGCCAAGAAATAGCGGGGAGATTCTACGAGCAGTACTTC.

The chain recombines TRBV6-1 with TRBJ2-1; perhaps TRBD1 as D (6 bases). In germline, CDR1 is MNHNS, CDR2 SASEGT. The CDR3 spans 15 residues. Trimming took 4 bases from V and 4 from J, leaving 14 bases between them. CDR3 sequence reads: CASSVVGGRYNEQFF. CDR3 sequence (DNA): TGTGCCAGCAGTGTGGTAGGGGGTCGATACAATGAGCAGTTCTTC.

The chain carries TRBV5-6 and TRBJ2-5, with D perhaps matching TRBD2 (5 bases). There are 14 residues in the CDR3. Deletions cut 4 bases from V and 2 bases from J, with 12 bases between. CDR1 is SGHDT, CDR2 YYEEEE, per germline. The CDR3, as DNA: TGTGCCAGCAGCCAAGGACTGTGGCAAGAGACCCAGTACTTC. This translates into CASSQGLWQETQYF.

The sample holds one count of this clone. The chain carries TRBV5-1 and TRBJ2-3; tentatively, D is TRBD1 (6 bases). This CDR3 spans 16 amino acids. Trimming removed 1 base from V and 0 bases from J, with 12 bases in between. Germline CDR1 SGHRS, CDR2 YFSETQ. The CDR3 sequence is CASSLSTGLSTDTQYF. The CDR3 DNA is TGCGCCAGCAGCTTGTCAACAGGGTTAAGCACAGATACGCAGTATTTT.

V usage is TRBV27 and J usage is TRBJ1-6, with a weak D call TRBD1 (5 bases). This CDR3 has 17 amino acids. CDR1 and CDR2 (germline): MNHEY, SMNVEV (reference sequence). The V gene lost 1 base and the J gene lost 6 bases, with 16 bases spanning the gap. This CDR3 reads CASSLLGPHRSNSPLHF. CDR3 DNA sequence: TGTGCCAGCAGTTTATTGGGGCCGCATCGCTCTAATTCACCCCTCCACTTT.

This rearrangement joins TRBV9 to TRBJ2-3; 14 bases match TRBD2. Germline trimming cut 0 bases from V and 1 base from J; bases unmatched to any gene: 1. In germline, CDR1 is SGDLS, CDR2 YYNGEE. The CDR3 extends over 17 amino acids. The CDR3 nucleotides are TGTGCCAGCAGCGTAGCGACTAGCGGGGGGGGCACAGATACGCAGTATTTT. Amino acid sequence: CASSVATSGGGTDTQYF.

The chain uses TRBV6-1 and TRBJ2-7, with D possibly being TRBD1 (5 bases). The germline V and J ends were trimmed by 4 bases and 0 bases, with 13 bases remaining between them. Germline V gene lookup returns CDR1 MNHNS and CDR2 SASEGT. There are 15 residues in the CDR3. Here the CDR3 reads CASSGSTVSSYEQYF. CDR3 DNA sequence: TGTGCCAGCAGTGGTTCGACAGTTAGCTCCTACGAGCAGTACTTC.

V gene TRBV7-3 combines with J gene TRBJ1-1, with 7 bases fitting TRBD1. CDR3 size: 18 residues. The germline CDR1 and CDR2 sequences are SGHTA and FQGTGA. The trim removed 3 bases at V and 3 bases at J, leaving 16 bases unmatched. The CDR3 loop reads CASSLSRLGRGPDTEAFF. CDR3 sequence (DNA): TGTGCCAGCAGCTTGTCAAGATTGGGTAGGGGGCCGGACACTGAAGCTTTCTTT.

J is TRBJ1-2 and V is TRBV29-1, with D perhaps TRBD1 (6 bases). The CDR3 is 14 amino acids. The V end was cut by 4 bases, the J end by 3 bases, with 15 bases between. CDR1 and CDR2 (germline): SQVTM, ANQGSEA. For the CDR3, the DNA is TGCAGCGTTGTTCCCCAGGGGCGCGACTATGGCTACACCTTC. The encoded protein is CSVVPQGRDYGYTF.

The chain couples TRBV15 to TRBJ2-7; D remains ambiguous. V lost 3 bases, J lost 4 bases, and 4 bases lay in between. The CDR3 is made up of 11 amino acids. Germline V gives CDR1 LNHNV, CDR2 YYDKDF (reference sequence). In DNA, the CDR3 is TGTGCCACCAGCAGCCCTTACGAGCAGTACTTC. Amino acids: CATSSPYEQYF. Supplemented by reference TRBV15 and TRBJ2-7, the full variable domain reads DAMVIQNPRYQVTQFGKPVTLSCSQTLNHNVMYWYQQKSSQAPKLLFHYYDKDFNNEADTPDNFQSRRPNTSFCFLDIRSPGLGDTAMYLCATSSPYEQYFGPGTRLTVT.